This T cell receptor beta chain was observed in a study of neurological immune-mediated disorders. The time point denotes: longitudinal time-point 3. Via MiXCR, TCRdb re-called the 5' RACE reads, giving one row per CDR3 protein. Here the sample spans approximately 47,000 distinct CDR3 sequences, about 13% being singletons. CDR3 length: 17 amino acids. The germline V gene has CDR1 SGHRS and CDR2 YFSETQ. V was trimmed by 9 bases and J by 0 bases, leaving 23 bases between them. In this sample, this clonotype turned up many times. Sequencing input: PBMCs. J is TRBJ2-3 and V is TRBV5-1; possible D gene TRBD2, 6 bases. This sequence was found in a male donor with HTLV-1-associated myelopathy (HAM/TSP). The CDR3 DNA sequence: TGCGCCACCAGAAGAGGGCTAGGCGGGACCAGCACAGATACGCAGTATTTT. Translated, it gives CATRRGLGGTSTDTQYF.